A single sample is the source of the 17 T cell receptor beta chains below, sequenced in a study of T cells in Graves' hyperthyroidism and ophthalmopathy. RNA transcripts provided the source from which TCR beta CDR3 regions were amplified. Using the HTBI primer set, a first-round RT-PCR was run on the TCR CDR3. TCRdb ran MiXCR on the multiplex PCR reads and lists one entry per CDR3 protein. The table has hundreds of thousands of distinct CDR3 sequences, 15% to 20% seen once. The sequencing input was blood. The origin of the receptors is a middle-aged man with Graves' ophthalmopathy.

The chain employs TRBV6-1 and TRBJ2-7; the D gene is possibly TRBD1 (6 bases). Deletions cut 7 bases from V and 7 bases from J, with 23 bases between. The CDR3 length is 15 residues. Germline V gene data show CDR1 as MNHNS and CDR2 as SASEGT. CDR3: CASTPGEARHWEQYF. The DNA of the CDR3 is TGTGCCAGCACCCCAGGGGAAGCGCGACATTGGGAGCAGTACTTC.

The chain joins TRBV7-3 to TRBJ2-1, with 7 bases lining up with TRBD2. The CDR3 consists of 14 residues. The V and J ends lost 0 bases and 7 bases, in that order; junction bases with no gene match: 3. Germline CDR1 is SGHTA and CDR2 is FQGTGA. The CDR3, as DNA: TGTGCCAGCAGCTTAACAGCTAGCGGAAATGAGCAGTTCTTC. It translates to CASSLTASGNEQFF.

The chain couples TRBV15 to TRBJ2-5; perhaps D is TRBD1 or TRBD2 (5 bases each). The germline gives CDR1 LNHNV, CDR2 YYDKDF (reference sequence). The length of the CDR3 is 16 residues. V was clipped by 2 bases and J by 0 bases, with 13 bases between them. This CDR3 is CATSRPVGRDQETQYF. DNA for the CDR3: TGTGCCACCAGCAGACCGGTGGGACGGGACCAAGAGACCCAGTACTTC.

This clonotype has ten or more counts. V gene TRBV20-1 combines with J gene TRBJ2-3; 7 positions agree with TRBD2. The CDR3 length is 16 residues. In germline, CDR1 is DFQATT, CDR2 SNEGSKA (reference sequence). Trimming cost V 1 base and J 3 bases; bases outside gene matches: 10. This CDR3 reads CSARAPIGTKTDTQYF. The CDR3 nucleotides read TGCAGTGCTAGAGCTCCTATCGGGACTAAGACAGATACGCAGTATTTT.

This clonotype was counted at least ten times. This chain joins TRBV7-9 and TRBJ2-1, with 9 nucleotides matching TRBD1. V was clipped by 5 bases and J by 5 bases; unmatched bases: 7. The CDR3 runs 15 residues. Per the germline V gene, CDR1 is SEHNR and CDR2 is FQNEAQ (reference sequence). The CDR3 is CASSDPRDRDNEQFF. CDR3 nucleotides: TGTGCCAGCAGCGACCCCCGGGACAGGGACAATGAGCAGTTCTTC.

This clonotype was recorded many times. This rearrangement joins TRBV11-2 to TRBJ2-7; tentative D call: TRBD2 (6 bases). The CDR3 is 14 amino acids. V gave up 3 bases and J gave up 6 bases, with 15 bases separating them. Germline loops: CDR1 SGHAT, CDR2 FQNNGV. DNA for the CDR3: TGTGCCAGCAGCTTGGAGGGAGTTGGCGGCGAGCAGTACTTC. Amino acids: CASSLEGVGGEQYF.

This clonotype was observed many times. The chain couples TRBV12-3 or TRBV12-4 to TRBJ1-2; 10 bases are a match to TRBD1. J gave up 4 bases and V 5 bases, and 13 bases lay outside the gene matches. This CDR3 region has 17 residues. CDR3 sequence: CASSAFRQGANPYGYTF. The DNA of the CDR3 is TGTGCCAGCAGTGCCTTTCGACAGGGGGCGAACCCCTATGGCTACACCTTC.

The CDR3 DNA reads TGTGCCTGGGGTTCAATTAAGAGGAACGAGCAGTACTTC. Amino acid sequence: CAWGSIKRNEQYF. This chain connects TRBV30 to TRBJ2-7; D is uncertain. CDR3 size: 13 residues. Germline loops: CDR1 GTSNPN, CDR2 SVGIG (reference sequence). The V end lost 5 bases, the J end lost 5 bases, and 16 bases lay between the germline ends.

The CDR3 nucleotides read TGTGCCAGCAGTTGGAGGGCGCAGGAGTTCTTC. Amino acids: CASSWRAQEFF. The rearrangement joins TRBV5-5 to TRBJ2-1, with a tentative D call TRBD2 (6 bases). The CDR3 runs 11 residues. Trimming removed 5 bases at V and 14 bases at J, with 14 bases between. From germline, CDR1 is SGHKS and CDR2 YYEKEE (reference sequence).

To note about this clonotype: A much larger clonotype is one base distant, so this may be a read error. The chain recombines TRBV12-3 or TRBV12-4 with TRBJ2-1; 9 bases line up with TRBD2. V lost 5 bases, J lost 9 bases, and 11 bases stayed unmatched. The CDR3 runs to 15 residues. The CDR3 spells CASSHGAGGPTEQFF. CDR3 DNA sequence: TGTGCCAGCAGTCATGGGGCGGGAGGGCCAACTGAGCAGTTCTTC.

CDR3 coding DNA: TGTGCCAGTAGACCAAACGGGGGTAGCAATCAGCCCCAGCATTTT. It specifies CASRPNGGSNQPQHF. The chain joins TRBV19 to TRBJ1-5; maybe TRBD1 (5 bases). V was clipped by 6 bases and J by 0 bases, with 12 bases between them. CDR3 length equals 15 residues. Germline loops: CDR1 LNHDA, CDR2 SQIVND (reference sequence).

This clonotype has a handful of counts. The V gene is TRBV11-3, the J gene TRBJ2-1; D may be TRBD1 (6 bases). V gave up 5 bases and J gave up 1 base, with 18 bases separating them. Germline V gene sequence: CDR1 SGHNT, CDR2 YENEEA. CDR3 size: 17 residues. The CDR3 loop reads CASSPRGGGTSYNEQFF. CDR3 DNA: TGTGCCAGCAGCCCCAGGGGTGGGGGCACTTCCTACAATGAGCAGTTCTTC.

This clonotype has a handful of counts. The CDR3 nucleotides read TGTGCCAGCAGGCTGGGGGACATGAACACTGAAGCTTTCTTT. It encodes CASRLGDMNTEAFF. The chain joins TRBV7-9 to TRBJ1-1; perhaps TRBD1 as D (6 bases). Germline CDR1 and CDR2: SEHNR and FQNEAQ (reference sequence). V was trimmed by 6 bases and J by 0 bases, leaving 11 bases between them. The CDR3 totals 14 residues.

This clonotype was found many times. The rearrangement joins TRBV2 to TRBJ2-1, with 10 bases that match TRBD2. There are 15 residues in the CDR3. V was clipped by 4 bases and J by 4 bases; unmatched bases: 4. Germline V gene sequence: CDR1 SNHLY, CDR2 FYNNEI. The CDR3 protein is CASSGTSGVYNEQFF. CDR3 nucleotide sequence: TGTGCCAGCAGTGGGACTAGCGGCGTATACAATGAGCAGTTCTTC.

This clonotype was detected many times. The chain is built from TRBV29-1 and TRBJ2-5; D is ambiguous. The CDR3 contains 10 residues. Germline assignment: CDR1 SQVTM and CDR2 ANQGSEA. The ends were cut back, 3 bases at V and 1 base at J, with 0 bases in the middle. DNA of the CDR3: TGCAGCGTTGACCAAGAGACCCAGTACTTC. Protein product: CSVDQETQYF.

This clonotype has ten or more counts. This CDR3 reads CASSPLGTANEKLFF. CDR3 DNA sequence: TGTGCCAGCAGCCCCCTGGGGACGGCTAATGAAAAACTGTTTTTT. This chain uses TRBV3-1 with TRBJ1-4; D possibly corresponds to TRBD1 (5 bases). Germline V CDR1 and CDR2: LGHDT, YNNKEL (reference sequence). The CDR3 extends over 15 amino acids. The V end was cut by 4 bases, the J end by 3 bases, with 12 bases between. Together with reference TRBV3-1 and TRBJ1-4, the CDR3 gives the full variable domain: DTAVSQTPKYLVTQMGNDKSIKCEQNLGHDTMYWYKQDSKKFLKIMFSYNNKELIINETVPNRFSPKSPDKAHLNLHINSLELGDSAVYFCASSPLGTANEKLFFGSGTQLSVL.

The genes are TRBV12-3 or TRBV12-4 and TRBJ1-1; TRBD1 agrees at 9 bases. The CDR3 contains 16 residues. After removal of 5 bases from V and 0 bases from J, the junction contained 7 bases not matched to a gene. The CDR3 bases are TGTGCCAGCAGTCCGGGGACAGGGATCATGAACACTGAAGCTTTCTTT. This codes for CASSPGTGIMNTEAFF.